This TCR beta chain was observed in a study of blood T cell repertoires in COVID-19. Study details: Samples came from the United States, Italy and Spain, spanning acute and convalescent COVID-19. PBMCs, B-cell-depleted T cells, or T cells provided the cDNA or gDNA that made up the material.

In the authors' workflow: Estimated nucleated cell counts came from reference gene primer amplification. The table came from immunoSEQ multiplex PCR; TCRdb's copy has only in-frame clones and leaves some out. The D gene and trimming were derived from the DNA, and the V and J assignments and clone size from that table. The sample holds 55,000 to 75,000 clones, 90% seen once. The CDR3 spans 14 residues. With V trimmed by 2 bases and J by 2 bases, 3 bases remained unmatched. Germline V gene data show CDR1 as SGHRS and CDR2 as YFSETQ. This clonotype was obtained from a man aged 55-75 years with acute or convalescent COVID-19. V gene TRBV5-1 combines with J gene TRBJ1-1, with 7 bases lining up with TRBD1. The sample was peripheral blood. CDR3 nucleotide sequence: TGCGCCAGCAGCTTACAGGGGAGTAACACTGAAGCTTTCTTT. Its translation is CASSLQGSNTEAFF.